The 20 T cell receptor beta chains below come from one sample, sequenced in a study of blood T cell repertoires in COVID-19. Repertoires were generated with immunoSEQ multiplex PCR, while TCRdb's copy carries only in-frame clones and drops some. The profile covers around 40,000 clones, with roughly 90% appearing a single time and approximately 12% taken by the ten largest. Sequences were obtained from peripheral blood. The receptors shown here come from a human donor in a cohort sampled during active COVID-19.

The chain is built from TRBV5-1 and TRBJ2-7; TRBD2 matches 9 bases. J was trimmed by 6 bases and V by 3 bases; bases with no gene match: 4. Germline-derived CDR1 and CDR2 are SGHRS and YFSETQ. The CDR3 consists of 13 residues. The DNA of the CDR3 is TGCGCCAGCAGCTGGGGACTAGCCTCCGAGCAGTACTTC. It is translated as CASSWGLASEQYF.

V usage is TRBV2 and J usage is TRBJ2-5, with unresolved D. CDR1 SNHLY and CDR2 FYNNEI come from the germline V gene. V shed 7 bases and J shed 5 bases, with 5 bases lying between them. This CDR3 spans 10 amino acids. CDR3 coding DNA: TGTGCCAGCATGAGGGAGACCCAGTACTTC. Translation: CASMRETQYF.

The chain recombines TRBV6-6 with TRBJ2-7, with D perhaps matching TRBD1 (7 bases). Germline loops: CDR1 MNHNY, CDR2 SVGAGI (reference sequence). V was clipped by 10 bases and J by 0 bases, with 19 bases between them. The CDR3 has 15 residues. The CDR3 DNA is TGTGCCACCGGGAGCCGGGACAGAATCTCCTACGAGCAGTACTTC. Translated, it gives CATGSRDRISYEQYF.

The chain uses TRBV28 and TRBJ2-7, with TRBD2 matching over 9 bases. The V and J ends lost 2 bases and 1 base, in that order; junction bases with no gene match: 0. The CDR3 sequence is 14 residues long. Per germline, CDR1 MDHEN and CDR2 SYDVKM. Here the CDR3 reads CASSLAGGSYEQYF. The CDR3 DNA reads TGTGCCAGCAGTTTAGCGGGAGGGTCCTACGAGCAGTACTTC.

The chain has TRBV24-1 and TRBJ1-1; D uncertain. Germline CDR1 and CDR2: KGHDR and SFDVKD. This CDR3 has 15 amino acids. V lost 7 bases to trimming and J lost 1 base, with 15 bases between them. This CDR3 is CATSKSGSSNTEAFF. The CDR3, as DNA: TGTGCCACCAGCAAAAGCGGGTCCTCGAACACTGAAGCTTTCTTT.

This clone has just a few counts. This sample includes further DNA sequences coding for the same CDR3. The chain uses TRBV4-3 and TRBJ2-5; 7 positions match TRBD2. J gave up 1 base and V 2 bases, and 4 bases lay outside the gene matches. CDR1 LGHNA and CDR2 YSLEER come from the germline V gene. There are 15 residues in the CDR3. Here the CDR3 reads CASSQSSGSQETQYF. CDR3 nucleotides: TGCGCCAGCAGCCAAAGTAGCGGGTCCCAAGAGACCCAGTACTTC.

The chain has TRBV5-4 and TRBJ1-5; D uncertain. V was trimmed by 3 bases and J by 9 bases, leaving 13 bases between them. CDR3 length: 13 amino acids. Germline assignment: CDR1 SGHNT and CDR2 YYREEE (reference sequence). The chain's CDR3 is CASSSDSIGPQHF. Here the CDR3 DNA reads TGTGCCAGCAGCTCGGACTCGATTGGGCCCCAGCATTTT.

This chain joins TRBV5-1 and TRBJ2-7, with 10 bases matching TRBD1. CDR1 and CDR2 from the germline V gene are SGHRS and YFSETQ. V gave up 4 bases and J gave up 7 bases; unmatched junction bases: 5. CDR3 length: 13 residues. The DNA for the CDR3 is TGCGCCAGCAGCGACAGGGGGCGCGGGGAGCAGTACTTC. Its translation: CASSDRGRGEQYF. The full variable domain, with the rest looked up from reference TRBV5-1 and TRBJ2-7, is KAGVTQTPRYLIKTRGQQVTLSCSPISGHRSVSWYQQTPGQGLQFLFEYFSETQRNKGNFPGRFSGRQFSNSRSEMNVSTLELGDSALYLCASSDRGRGEQYFGPGTRLTVT.

This clone was detected only a few times. The chain's CDR3 is CASSPLPRGNEQFF. In DNA form, the CDR3 reads TGTGCCAGCTCTCCCTTGCCACGGGGCAATGAGCAGTTCTTC. The V and J genes are TRBV18 and TRBJ2-1; D is possibly TRBD2 (5 bases). CDR1 KGHSH and CDR2 LQKENI come from the germline V gene. The ends were cut back, 6 bases at V and 6 bases at J, with 15 bases in the middle. The CDR3 loop spans 14 amino acids.

The gene calls are TRBV7-3 and TRBJ2-3; possible D gene TRBD2, 6 bases. The CDR3 sequence is 15 residues long. Germline V gene sequence: CDR1 SGHTA, CDR2 FQGTGA. V lost 6 bases and J lost 5, with 18 bases in between. CDR3 loop: CASRSPGTARDTQYF. The CDR3 nucleotides read TGTGCCAGCAGGTCGCCGGGGACTGCCCGAGATACGCAGTATTTT.

This clone has only one observation. The V gene is TRBV27, the J gene TRBJ1-2, with TRBD1 matching 9 bases. The V gene's germline CDR1 is MNHEY and CDR2 SMNVEV (reference sequence). CDR3 size: 15 residues. V shed 6 bases, J shed 6 bases, and the junction held 11 bases outside the gene matches. Here the CDR3 DNA reads TGTGCCAGCAGCTCCTACCAGGGACAGGGCCATGGCTACACCTTC. It specifies CASSSYQGQGHGYTF.

V and J are TRBV2 and TRBJ1-2; TRBD1 matches at 8 bases. Germline V gene lookup returns CDR1 SNHLY and CDR2 FYNNEI. V lost 6 bases, J lost 1 base, and 7 bases stayed unmatched. This CDR3 is built from 15 residues. The CDR3 reads CASRGWDRFNYGYTF. The CDR3 DNA sequence: TGTGCCAGCAGGGGCTGGGACAGGTTTAACTATGGCTACACCTTC.

This clone was detected once. The genes are TRBV6-5 and TRBJ1-1; a possible D gene is TRBD1 (6 bases). Germline V gives CDR1 MNHEY, CDR2 SVGAGI. The CDR3 runs to 13 residues. The ends were cut back, 6 bases at V and 2 bases at J, with 10 bases in the middle. The CDR3 DNA reads TGTGCCAGCAGCGGGACACCCAACACTGAAGCTTTCTTT. Amino acids: CASSGTPNTEAFF.

V and J are TRBV6-4 and TRBJ1-5, with D unclear. The germline gives CDR1 MRHNA, CDR2 SNTAGT. The CDR3 covers 13 residues. The V end was cut by 3 bases, the J end by 4 bases, with 7 bases between. CDR3 nucleotides: TGTGCCAGCAGTGAAGAGATAAATCAGCCCCAGCATTTT. Translation gives CASSEEINQPQHF.

The chain links TRBV7-8 to TRBJ2-1, with 7 bases identical to TRBD2. Per germline, CDR1 SGHVS and CDR2 FQNEAQ. V trimming: 1 base; J trimming: 2 bases; junction bases outside the gene matches: 2. The CDR3 runs to 15 residues. The DNA for the CDR3 is TGTGCCAGCAGCTTAGTGGGACTAACCTACAATGAGCAGTTCTTC. Its translation is CASSLVGLTYNEQFF. Full variable domain (remainder filled in from reference TRBV7-8 and TRBJ2-1): GAGVSQSPRYKVAKRGQDVALRCDPISGHVSLFWYQQALGQGPEFLTYFQNEAQLDKSGLPSDRFFAERPEGSVSTLKIQRTQQEDSAVYLCASSLVGLTYNEQFFGPGTRLTVL.

The chain links TRBV24-1 to TRBJ2-2, with 8 bases matching TRBD1. The ends lost 3 bases at V and 7 bases at J; junction bases unmatched: 12. The germline gives CDR1 KGHDR, CDR2 SFDVKD. This CDR3 is built from 17 residues. CDR3 sequence (DNA): TGTGCCACCAGTGATCCCGGACAGGGATTCTTCGGCGGGGAGCTGTTTTTT. This sequence encodes CATSDPGQGFFGGELFF.

The V call is TRBV25-1, the J call TRBJ2-7, with D unclear. The CDR3 contains 13 residues. Trimming removed 2 bases at V and 3 bases at J, with 8 bases between. The germline V gene encodes CDR1 MGHDK and CDR2 SYGVNS. The CDR3 bases are TGTGCCAGCAGTGAAGGAAACAGCTACGAGCAGTACTTC. Amino acids: CASSEGNSYEQYF.

The chain is built from TRBV27 and TRBJ1-1; D not certain. Germline assignment: CDR1 MNHEY and CDR2 SMNVEV (reference sequence). This CDR3 region has 11 residues. The V gene lost 10 bases and the J gene lost 4 bases, with 10 bases spanning the gap. The CDR3 protein is CATEGPTEAFF. For the CDR3, the DNA is TGTGCCACCGAGGGTCCCACTGAAGCTTTCTTT.

This clone was seen a handful of times. The chain joins TRBV18 to TRBJ1-4; perhaps TRBD1 as D (6 bases). The CDR3 extends over 16 amino acids. CDR1 and CDR2 (germline): KGHSH, LQKENI. Trimming removed 1 base at V and 6 bases at J, with 15 bases between. The CDR3 DNA is TGTGCCAGCTCACCACGTCGGTTCGGGGGGCATGAAAAACTGTTTTTT. This sequence encodes CASSPRRFGGHEKLFF.

In this sample, this clone turned up once. The chain carries TRBV28 and TRBJ1-1; a weak D match, TRBD1 (6 bases). Trimming took 6 bases from V and 6 from J, leaving 20 bases between them. CDR1 and CDR2 (germline): MDHEN, SYDVKM. The CDR3 has 15 residues. The DNA of the CDR3 is TGTGCCAGCAGCCCCTGGGGGGGGCGAGGCGCTGAAGCTTTCTTT. As protein: CASSPWGGRGAEAFF.